Following are 21 T cell receptor beta chains from one sample sequenced in a study of cytomegalovirus exposure and HLA in healthy donors. The table came from immunoSEQ multiplex PCR; TCRdb's copy has only in-frame clones and leaves some out. The sample holds 68,000 or so clones, about 89% seen once. The material sequenced was PBMCs. The receptor source for this set is a young man in good health and CMV-seronegative.

The V call is TRBV6-5, the J call TRBJ1-1; TRBD1 aligns across 7 bases. The CDR3 spans 16 residues. The V segment lost 4 bases and the J segment 1 base; nucleotides outside the gene matches: 9. Germline V gene sequence: CDR1 MNHEY, CDR2 SVGAGI. Written as DNA, the CDR3 is TGTGCCAGCAGTTCCGAGAGGGGGCAGGGGAACACTGAAGCTTTCTTT. This encodes CASSSERGQGNTEAFF.

The rearrangement links TRBV6-4 to TRBJ2-5, with D maybe TRBD2 (7 bases). Deletions cut 6 bases from V and 7 bases from J, with 15 bases between. CDR1 is MRHNA, CDR2 SNTAGT, per germline. This CDR3 has 13 residues. CDR3 bases: TGTGCCAGCAGCCAGCTAGGGGGGGGGACCCAGTACTTC. Its translation: CASSQLGGGTQYF.

The chain is built from TRBV7-2 and TRBJ1-5, with TRBD1 matching over 9 bases. Germline V lookup: CDR1 SGHTA, CDR2 FQGNSA. The length of the CDR3 is 15 residues. The V segment lost 5 bases and the J segment 6 bases; nucleotides outside the gene matches: 8. The CDR3 region is CASSSLDRGSQPQHF. CDR3 in DNA: TGTGCCAGCAGCAGCCTCGACAGGGGGTCTCAGCCCCAGCATTTT.

Here the CDR3 DNA reads TGCGCCAGCAGCCAAGAAAACAGGCCAACTAATGAAAAACTGTTTTTT. Translated: CASSQENRPTNEKLFF. This chain links TRBV4-3 with TRBJ1-4; D is perhaps TRBD1 (5 bases). In germline, CDR1 is LGHNA, CDR2 YSLEER. CDR3 length: 16 amino acids. The germline V and J ends were trimmed by 0 bases and 0 bases, with 8 bases remaining between them.

The rearrangement joins TRBV7-2 to TRBJ2-3, with unresolved D. The CDR3 has 15 amino acids. The V end was cut by 2 bases, the J end by 6 bases, with 15 bases between. CDR1 and CDR2 (germline): SGHTA, FQGNSA. The CDR3 coding sequence is TGTGCCAGCAGCTTACAACCCCTAGGTCCGGATACGCAGTATTTT. Its translation: CASSLQPLGPDTQYF.

The chain employs TRBV6-5 and TRBJ2-7; perhaps TRBD2 as D (5 bases). V lost 6 bases and J 9 bases, leaving 18 bases between the germline ends. The CDR3 contains 13 residues. Per the germline V gene, CDR1 is MNHEY and CDR2 is SVGAGI. In DNA, the CDR3 is TGTGCCAGCAGCCCCCTTGTACTAGGATGGCAGTACTTC. Its translation is CASSPLVLGWQYF.

A remark on this clone: A read error may be the cause here, since a much bigger clone is one base away. Other DNA variants within this sample encode the same CDR3. This rearrangement joins TRBV7-2 to TRBJ2-7; 10 nucleotides agree with TRBD1. The CDR3 loop spans 16 amino acids. CDR1 SGHTA and CDR2 FQGNSA come from the germline V gene. J gave up 6 bases and V 1 base, and 9 bases lay outside the gene matches. CDR3 nucleotide sequence: TGTGCCAGCAGCTTAGTGTCGGGACAGGGGAGTTTCGAGCAGTACTTC. It specifies CASSLVSGQGSFEQYF.

The chain carries TRBV5-4 and TRBJ1-4; 9 positions agree with TRBD1. This CDR3 has 15 amino acids. With V trimmed by 0 bases and J by 7 bases, 4 bases remained unmatched. Germline V gene lookup returns CDR1 SGHNT and CDR2 YYREEE (reference sequence). The CDR3 reads CASSLAGQGTEKLFF. The DNA of the CDR3 is TGTGCCAGCAGCTTGGCGGGACAGGGCACTGAAAAACTGTTTTTT.

This sequence joins TRBV6-6 and TRBJ2-7; TRBD2 matches 10 bases. The length of the CDR3 is 14 residues. V lost 6 bases, J lost 6 bases, and 8 bases stayed unmatched. The germline V gene has CDR1 MNHNY and CDR2 SVGAGI (reference sequence). The DNA of the CDR3 is TGTGCCAGCAGCAACCGGGGACTAGCGATCGAGCAGTACTTC. It specifies CASSNRGLAIEQYF.

V usage is TRBV5-5 and J usage is TRBJ1-2; 8 bases agree with TRBD1. This CDR3 comprises 17 residues. Trimming cost V 3 bases and J 8 bases; bases outside gene matches: 18. CDR1 SGHKS and CDR2 YYEKEE come from the germline V gene (reference sequence). CDR3 protein: CASSWRTGKREGEGYTF. The DNA of the CDR3 is TGTGCCAGCAGCTGGAGGACAGGGAAGAGAGAGGGTGAAGGCTACACCTTC.

The chain couples TRBV9 to TRBJ2-1, with a possible D match to TRBD2 (6 bases). This CDR3 has 18 residues. Deletions cut 0 bases from V and 7 bases from J, with 23 bases between. Looked up from germline, CDR1 is SGDLS and CDR2 is YYNGEE. CDR3 loop: CASSVVPLGGGAPNEQFF. The CDR3 nucleotides are TGTGCCAGCAGCGTAGTTCCCCTGGGTGGCGGGGCCCCTAATGAGCAGTTCTTC. The complete variable domain, with remaining parts taken from reference TRBV9 and TRBJ2-1, reads DSGVTQTPKHLITATGQRVTLRCSPRSGDLSVYWYQQSLDQGLQFLIQYYNGEERAKGNILERFSAQQFPDLHSELNLSSLELGDSALYFCASSVVPLGGGAPNEQFFGPGTRLTVL.

CDR3: CASSPSTGSNYGYTF. In DNA form, the CDR3 reads TGTGCCAGCTCACCGTCAACAGGGTCTAACTATGGCTACACCTTC. The chain carries TRBV18 and TRBJ1-2; possible D gene TRBD1, 6 bases. V was pared by 3 bases and J by 0 bases, with 11 bases between. Germline values: CDR1 KGHSH, CDR2 LQKENI. The CDR3 has 15 residues.

The chain employs TRBV28 and TRBJ1-2, with D possibly matching TRBD1 (5 bases). The germline V and J ends were trimmed by 10 bases and 4 bases, with 13 bases remaining between them. The CDR3 has 12 amino acids. The germline CDR1 and CDR2 sequences are MDHEN and SYDVKM. The CDR3 DNA reads TGTGCCACCACGAGACAGCTCTATGGCTACACCTTC. Its protein product is CATTRQLYGYTF.

Concerning this clone: Sequence at one end of the junction differs from germline and may be a read error. The rearrangement links TRBV5-6 to TRBJ2-7, with D possibly being TRBD1 (6 bases). Germline V gene sequence: CDR1 SGHDT, CDR2 YYEEEE. This CDR3 has 16 residues. For the CDR3, the DNA is TGTGCCAGCAGCTACAAGACAGGACCTTTTTTGGGCGAGAAGTACTTC. Encoded protein: CASSYKTGPFLGEKYF.

The chain carries TRBV4-3 and TRBJ2-2, with 11 positions matching TRBD2. V gave up 1 base and J gave up 4 bases; unmatched junction bases: 2. The CDR3 totals 16 residues. Germline values: CDR1 LGHNA, CDR2 YSLEER. The CDR3: CASSQGLAGGTGELFF. The CDR3 region has the DNA TGCGCCAGCAGCCAAGGTCTAGCGGGAGGCACCGGGGAGCTGTTTTTT.

V gene TRBV11-2 combines with J gene TRBJ2-2; TRBD2 matches 7 bases. The CDR3 runs 18 residues. The V gene end was trimmed by 6 bases and the J gene end by 3 bases; junction bases not matched to a gene: 16. The V gene's germline CDR1 is SGHAT and CDR2 FQNNGV. CDR3 protein: CASRHPFRREQDTGELFF. Here the CDR3 DNA reads TGTGCCAGCAGACACCCCTTTCGGCGGGAGCAGGACACCGGGGAGCTGTTTTTT.

The gene calls are TRBV5-1 and TRBJ2-1; 10 bases are a match to TRBD2. Germline V gene sequence: CDR1 SGHRS, CDR2 YFSETQ. The CDR3 totals 16 residues. V dropped 1 base and J dropped 10; count of bases not matched to a gene: 11. As DNA, the CDR3 is TGCGCCAGCAGCTTGTACCCGGGACTAGCGAAATCCGAGCAGTTCTTC. It codes for CASSLYPGLAKSEQFF.

The chain joins TRBV30 to TRBJ2-3, with 9 bases aligning to TRBD2. The CDR3 contains 15 residues. V lost 3 bases to trimming and J lost 0 bases; unmatched junction nucleotides: 4. The germline CDR1 and CDR2 sequences are GTSNPN and SVGIG (reference sequence). For the CDR3, the DNA is TGTGCCTGGAGATCTAGCGGGACAAGCACAGATACGCAGTATTTT. The encoded protein is CAWRSSGTSTDTQYF.

This sequence joins TRBV5-1 and TRBJ2-3; D unclear. The CDR3 runs 12 residues. V lost 4 bases to trimming and J lost 5 bases, with 8 bases between them. Germline V CDR1 and CDR2: SGHRS, YFSETQ. The CDR3 region has the DNA TGCGCCAGCAGCCTTCTTTTAGATACGCAGTATTTT. Its protein is CASSLLLDTQYF.

The chain couples TRBV7-8 to TRBJ2-2, with D possibly TRBD1 on 6 matching bases. Germline CDR1 SGHVS, CDR2 FQNEAQ. The CDR3 spans 14 residues. Trimming cost V 6 bases and J 7 bases, with 15 bases left between them. The CDR3 is CASSSQGSGGELFF. The CDR3 bases are TGTGCCAGCAGTTCCCAGGGGTCGGGCGGGGAGCTGTTTTTT.

V gene TRBV5-5 combines with J gene TRBJ1-1; 7 bases are a match to TRBD1. Germline V CDR1 and CDR2: SGHKS, YYEKEE (reference sequence). The CDR3 consists of 13 residues. The V gene end was trimmed by 4 bases and the J gene end by 6 bases; junction bases not matched to a gene: 6. The CDR3 is CASSLPQGAEAFF. In nucleotides, the CDR3 is TGTGCCAGCAGCCTACCCCAGGGGGCTGAAGCTTTCTTT.